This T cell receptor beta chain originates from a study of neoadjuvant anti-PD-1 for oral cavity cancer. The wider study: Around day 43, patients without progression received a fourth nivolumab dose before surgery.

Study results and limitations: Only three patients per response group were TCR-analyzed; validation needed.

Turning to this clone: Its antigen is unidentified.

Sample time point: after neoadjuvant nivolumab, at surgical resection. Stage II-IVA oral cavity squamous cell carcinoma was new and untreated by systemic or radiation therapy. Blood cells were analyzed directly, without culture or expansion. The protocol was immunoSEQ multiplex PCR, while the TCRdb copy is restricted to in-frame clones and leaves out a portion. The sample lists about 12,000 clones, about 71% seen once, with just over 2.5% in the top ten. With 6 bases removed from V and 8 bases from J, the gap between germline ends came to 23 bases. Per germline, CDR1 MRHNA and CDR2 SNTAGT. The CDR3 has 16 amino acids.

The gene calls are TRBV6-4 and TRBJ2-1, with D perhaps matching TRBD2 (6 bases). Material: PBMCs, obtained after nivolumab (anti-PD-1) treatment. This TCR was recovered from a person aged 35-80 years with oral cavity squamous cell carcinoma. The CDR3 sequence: CASSGGGGGSVDEQFF. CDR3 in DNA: TGTGCCAGCAGCGGGGGTGGCGGTGGGAGCGTGGATGAGCAGTTCTTC.